This T cell receptor beta chain is from a study of control samples from healthy donors and cancer patients. This clone was detected many times. CDR1 SGHVS and CDR2 FQNEAQ come from the germline V gene. This CDR3 is built from 17 residues. J lost 3 bases, V lost 2 bases, and 7 bases had no gene match. Data came from immunoSEQ multiplex PCR; TCRdb stores just in-frame clones and leaves some out. The sample yields about 120,000 clones, approximately 90% seen once. The sequenced sample was blood. V usage is TRBV7-8 and J usage is TRBJ2-1; 10 nucleotides align to TRBD1. The clonotype comes from a woman between 18 and 29 years old in good health. The CDR3, as DNA: TGTGCCAGCAGCTTAAGGGGACAGGGGTCCCACTACAATGAGCAGTTCTTC. It codes for CASSLRGQGSHYNEQFF. Full variable domain (remainder filled in from reference TRBV7-8 and TRBJ2-1): GAGVSQSPRYKVAKRGQDVALRCDPISGHVSLFWYQQALGQGPEFLTYFQNEAQLDKSGLPSDRFFAERPEGSVSTLKIQRTQQEDSAVYLCASSLRGQGSHYNEQFFGPGTRLTVL.